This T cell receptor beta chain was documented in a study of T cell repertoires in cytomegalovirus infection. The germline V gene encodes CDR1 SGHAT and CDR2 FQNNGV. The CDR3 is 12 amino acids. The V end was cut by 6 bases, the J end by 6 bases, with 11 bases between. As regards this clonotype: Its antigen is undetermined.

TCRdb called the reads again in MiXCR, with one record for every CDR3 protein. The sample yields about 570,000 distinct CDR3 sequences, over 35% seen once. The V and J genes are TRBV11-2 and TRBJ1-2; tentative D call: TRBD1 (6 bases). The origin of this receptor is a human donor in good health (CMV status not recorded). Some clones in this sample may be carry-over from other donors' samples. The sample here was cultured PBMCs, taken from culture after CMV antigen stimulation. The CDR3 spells CASSVTGNGYTF. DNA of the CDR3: TGTGCCAGCAGTGTCACAGGGAATGGCTACACCTTC.